One and the same sample provided the 9 T cell receptor beta chains below, sequenced in a study of OX40 agonist ivuxolimab in advanced cancers. Repertoires were generated with immunoSEQ multiplex PCR, while TCRdb's copy carries only in-frame clones and drops some. The sample contains 60,000 or so clones, around 93% of which appear only once. Sequenced here: CD4+ or CD8+ T cells sorted from blood, sampled in a trial of the OX40 agonist ivuxolimab. The receptors come from an adult with an advanced solid tumor such as melanoma, head and neck, liver or kidney cancer.

The CDR3, as DNA: TGTGCCAGCAGCTTAGGATCAGGGGACACCGGGGAGCTGTTTTTT. This sequence encodes CASSLGSGDTGELFF. V is TRBV7-9 and J is TRBJ2-2; a weak D match, TRBD1 (6 bases). V lost 1 base to trimming and J lost 3 bases, with 9 bases between them. The V gene's germline CDR1 is SEHNR and CDR2 FQNEAQ (reference sequence). The CDR3 is 15 residues long.

The chain links TRBV19 to TRBJ2-3; tentative D call: TRBD2 (5 bases). The V end was cut by 11 bases, the J end by 0 bases, with 24 bases between. Per the germline V gene, CDR1 is LNHDA and CDR2 is SQIVND (reference sequence). The CDR3 totals 17 residues. Here the CDR3 reads CASSRGVLRPSTDTQYF. CDR3 coding DNA: TGTGCCTCGTCTCGGGGAGTCCTCCGGCCTAGCACAGATACGCAGTATTTT. Complete variable domain (other parts from reference TRBV19 and TRBJ2-3): DGGITQSPKYLFRKEGQNVTLSCEQNLNHDAMYWYRQDPGQGLRLIYYSQIVNDFQKGDIAEGYSVSREKKESFPLTVTSAQKNPTAFYLCASSRGVLRPSTDTQYFGPGTRLTVL.

The chain carries TRBV18 and TRBJ1-6; D is unclear. The CDR3 consists of 18 residues. Trimming removed 6 bases at V and 7 bases at J, with 25 bases between. Germline-derived CDR1 and CDR2 are KGHSH and LQKENI. In DNA, the CDR3 is TGTGCCAGCTCGCCCGTCCCGATTGGGGAGGGTCCGAATTCACCCCTCCACTTT. This encodes CASSPVPIGEGPNSPLHF.

The rearrangement joins TRBV15 to TRBJ1-1; maybe TRBD1 (5 bases). V gave up 3 bases and J gave up 1 base, with 12 bases separating them. The CDR3 spans 15 residues. Per germline, CDR1 LNHNV and CDR2 YYDKDF (reference sequence). This CDR3 reads CATSRVRDGNTEAFF. DNA of the CDR3: TGTGCCACCAGCAGGGTCAGGGACGGGAACACTGAAGCTTTCTTT.

The V and J genes are TRBV28 and TRBJ1-2, with D unresolved. The CDR3 sequence is 13 residues long. The germline CDR1 and CDR2 sequences are MDHEN and SYDVKM. Deletions cut 5 bases from V and 8 bases from J, with 15 bases between. The chain's CDR3 is CASSPRPASGYTF. CDR3 coding DNA: TGTGCCAGCAGTCCTCGGCCAGCTTCGGGCTACACCTTC.

This chain links TRBV21-1 with TRBJ2-7; the table's D call, TRBD1, was not checked against the DNA. TRBV21-1 is recorded as a pseudogene. The CDR3 length is 13 residues. In nucleotides, the CDR3 is TGTGCCAGCAGCACCAGGGAAACCTACGAGCAGTACTTC. This codes for CASSTRETYEQYF.

The chain carries TRBV4-3 and TRBJ2-7; 9 bases line up with TRBD2. This CDR3 has 15 residues. J gave up 3 bases and V 4 bases, and 7 bases lay outside the gene matches. Germline CDR1 and CDR2: LGHNA and YSLEER. In DNA form, the CDR3 reads TGCGCCAGCAGCCGGGATGAGCGGGAGGTCTACGAGCAGTACTTC. It is translated as CASSRDEREVYEQYF.

V and J are TRBV5-1 and TRBJ2-3; 8 bases fit TRBD1. Germline CDR1 and CDR2: SGHRS and YFSETQ. Trimming cost V 0 bases and J 6 bases; bases outside gene matches: 9. This CDR3 is 16 amino acids long. CDR3 residues: CASSLGDRLSGDTQYF. CDR3 in DNA: TGCGCCAGCAGCTTGGGGGACAGGTTGAGTGGGGATACGCAGTATTTT.

The count of this clone is one. The V and J genes are TRBV27 and TRBJ1-5; D is unresolved. V gave up 3 bases and J gave up 6 bases, with 9 bases separating them. CDR3 length equals 13 residues. Looked up from germline, CDR1 is MNHEY and CDR2 is SMNVEV (reference sequence). This chain's CDR3 is CASSLAGSQPQHF. The CDR3 bases are TGTGCCAGCAGTTTGGCCGGGAGTCAGCCCCAGCATTTT.